Here is one TCR beta chain with its context. The table came from immunoSEQ multiplex PCR; TCRdb's copy has only in-frame clones and leaves some out. The sample lists about 50,000 clones, over 75% occurring once. This sample stems from a study of glioma-infiltrating T cells after dendritic cell vaccination. Study details: Patients received three intradermal dendritic cell vaccine injections at biweekly intervals.

Sample time point: after dendritic cell vaccination, including at tumor progression/relapse. The sequence came from a human donor with glioblastoma. This specimen consisted of blood, obtained after dendritic cell vaccination.

CDR3 loop: CASSLYLLEELFF. CDR3 nucleotides: TGTGCCAGCTCATTATACCTTTTGGAGGAACTGTTTTTT. V gene TRBV18 combines with J gene TRBJ1-4; no clear D. The CDR3 spans 13 residues. From germline, CDR1 is KGHSH and CDR2 LQKENI. Deletions cut 5 bases from V and 12 bases from J, with 16 bases between.